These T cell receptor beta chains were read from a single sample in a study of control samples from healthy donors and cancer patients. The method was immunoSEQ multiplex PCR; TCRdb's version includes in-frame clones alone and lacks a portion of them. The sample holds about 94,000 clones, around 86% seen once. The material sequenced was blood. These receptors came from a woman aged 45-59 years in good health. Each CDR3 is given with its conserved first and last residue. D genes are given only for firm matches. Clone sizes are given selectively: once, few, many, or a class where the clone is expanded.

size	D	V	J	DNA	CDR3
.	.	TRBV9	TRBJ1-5	TGTGCCAGCAGCGTCGACGGACTCAATCAGCCCCAGCATTTT	CASSVDGLNQPQHF
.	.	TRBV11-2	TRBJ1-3	TGTGCCAGCAGCTCAGGGATCTCTGGAAACACCATATATTTT	CASSSGISGNTIYF
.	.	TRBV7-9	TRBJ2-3	TGTGCCAGCAGCCCGTCGGGGAACACAGATACGCAGTATTTT	CASSPSGNTDTQYF
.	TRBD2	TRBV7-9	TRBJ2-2	TGTGCCAGCAGATCCGGAGCGGGGGACACCGGGGAGCTGTTTTTT	CASRSGAGDTGELFF
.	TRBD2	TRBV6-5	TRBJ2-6	TGTGCCAGCAGTTTTGGGGGGGCTGGGGCCAACGTCCTGACTTTC	CASSFGGAGANVLTF
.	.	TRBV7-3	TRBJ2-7	TGTGCCAGCAGCCCGACGAGGCAGGGGCTCGGGGAGCAGTACTTC	CASSPTRQGLGEQYF
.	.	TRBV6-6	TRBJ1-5	TGTGCCAGCAGTGCGTCGGGCGGTCAGCCCCAGCATTTT	CASSASGGQPQHF
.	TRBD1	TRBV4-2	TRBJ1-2	TGTGCCAGCAGCCCCCCAACAGGGGGCGAGAACTATGGCTACACCTTC	CASSPPTGGENYGYTF
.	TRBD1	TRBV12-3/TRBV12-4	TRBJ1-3	TGTGCCAGCAGTTTCCGCAGGGGGACCATATATTTT	CASSFRRGTIYF
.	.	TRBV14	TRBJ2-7	TGTGCCAGCAGCCAAGATAGGACCGGCCCCTCTCACGAGCAGTACTTC	CASSQDRTGPSHEQYF
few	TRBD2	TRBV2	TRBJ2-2	TGTGCCAGCAGGGCAGGACTAGCGGGATACTGGAACACCGGGGAGCTGTTTTTT	CASRAGLAGYWNTGELFF
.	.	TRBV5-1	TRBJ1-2	TGCGCCAGCAGCCCGGCCGTAACTCGCTATGGCTACACCTTC	CASSPAVTRYGYTF
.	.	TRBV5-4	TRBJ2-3	TGTGCCAGCAGCCGGCAGGGGGGGACAGATACGCAGTATTTT	CASSRQGGTDTQYF
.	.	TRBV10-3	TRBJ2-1	TGTGCCATCAGTGACGTCGGCTACAATGAGCAGTTCTTC	CAISDVGYNEQFF
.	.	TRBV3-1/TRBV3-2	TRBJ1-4	TGTGCCAGCAAACCGGGGACGGGTGAAAAACTGTTTTTT	CASKPGTGEKLFF
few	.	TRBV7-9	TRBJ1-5	TGTGCCAGCAGCTTAGGGGTGGGTGGCTTAAGGGAGCCCCAGCATTTT	CASSLGVGGLREPQHF
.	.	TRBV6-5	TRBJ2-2	TGTGCCAGCAGTTACCGGCGGGACACCGGGGAGCTGTTTTTT	CASSYRRDTGELFF
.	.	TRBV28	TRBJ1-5	TGTGCCAGCAGTCCTTCCCCAGGGGAGCCCCAGCATTTT	CASSPSPGEPQHF
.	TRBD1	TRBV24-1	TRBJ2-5	TGTGCCACCAGTGATTCGTCCGGGACAGGGGTCCAAGAGACCCAGTACTTC	CATSDSSGTGVQETQYF
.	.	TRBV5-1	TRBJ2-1	TGCGCCAGCAGCTTGAGGGATTCCTACAATGAGCAGTTCTTC	CASSLRDSYNEQFF
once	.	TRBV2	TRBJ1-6	TGTGCCAGCAGTGAAAGTGGGGAGGGTTTAGCCCTCCACTTT	CASSESGEGLALHF
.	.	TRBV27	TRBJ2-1	TGTGCCAGCAGATACAGGGTACCCTACAATGAGCAGTTCTTC	CASRYRVPYNEQFF